This entry lists 24 T cell receptor beta chains sequenced from one sample in a study of T cell clones after liver transplantation. TCRdb's table, derived via immunoSEQ multiplex PCR, lists solely in-frame clones and lacks some. This sample yields more than 20,000 clones, of which roughly 74% are seen a single time; under 45% belongs to the top ten. Sequenced here: CD8+ T cells from blood, sampled around 4.5 years after liver transplant. These receptors were obtained from a human patient who received a liver transplant. Some T cells here may be from the graft donor.

The rearrangement joins TRBV18 to TRBJ1-2, with D possibly being TRBD1 (5 bases). V shed 3 bases and J shed 6 bases, with 11 bases lying between them. The germline gives CDR1 KGHSH, CDR2 LQKENI. CDR3 size: 13 residues. CDR3 loop: CASSPLTGDGYTF. CDR3 nucleotide sequence: TGTGCCAGCTCACCGCTTACAGGAGATGGCTACACCTTC.

This clone has just a few counts. V is TRBV2 and J is TRBJ2-7; TRBD1 might be the D (5 bases). Trimming took 0 bases from V and 2 from J, leaving 8 bases between them. This CDR3 has 14 residues. Germline lookup yields CDR1 SNHLY and CDR2 FYNNEI. This CDR3 is CASSEAWGPYEQYF. Written as DNA, the CDR3 is TGTGCCAGCAGTGAAGCGTGGGGCCCCTACGAGCAGTACTTC.

The chain employs TRBV29-1 and TRBJ2-5, with TRBD2 as a possible D gene (6 bases). Trimming cost V 6 bases and J 5 bases, with 25 bases left between them. This CDR3 is built from 16 residues. Germline CDR1 is SQVTM and CDR2 is ANQGSEA. Here the CDR3 reads CSVDGLLRGGRETQYF. Here the CDR3 DNA reads TGCAGCGTAGACGGACTATTAAGGGGTGGGCGGGAGACCCAGTACTTC.

V gene TRBV10-3 combines with J gene TRBJ2-2, with 9 positions matching TRBD1. The CDR3 consists of 15 residues. J gave up 1 base and V 10 bases, and 7 bases lay outside the gene matches. The germline V gene encodes CDR1 ENHRY and CDR2 SYGVKD. The CDR3 nucleotides read TGTGCCACGGAAGGGACAGGGAGGAACACCGGGGAGCTGTTTTTT. The encoded protein is CATEGTGRNTGELFF.

The chain combines TRBV2 with TRBJ2-7; the match to TRBD1 covers 11 bases. Germline V gene sequence: CDR1 SNHLY, CDR2 FYNNEI. V lost 8 bases and J lost 4; bases outside the gene matches: 7. The CDR3 is 14 amino acids. CDR3 DNA sequence: TGTGCCAGCGGATGGACAGGGGGCAGTTACGAGCAGTACTTC. Amino acid sequence: CASGWTGGSYEQYF.

This clone showed up just a few times. The CDR3 nucleotides read TGTGCCAGCAGCTTATCCCGGACAGGGGGAACTGAAGCTTTCTTT. It codes for CASSLSRTGGTEAFF. This chain joins TRBV11-2 and TRBJ1-1, with 10 bases matching TRBD1. The CDR3 consists of 15 residues. The ends lost 2 bases at V and 5 bases at J; junction bases unmatched: 5. CDR1 and CDR2 from the germline V gene are SGHAT and FQNNGV.

In its sample, this clone is medium-sized. The rearrangement links TRBV7-9 to TRBJ2-7; 11 bases are a match to TRBD1. After removal of 5 bases from V and 7 bases from J, the junction contained 10 bases not matched to a gene. Per germline, CDR1 SEHNR and CDR2 FQNEAQ (reference sequence). The CDR3 is 15 residues long. CDR3 coding DNA: TGTGCCAGCAGCCGTCCTGGACAGGGGGCTTGGGAGCAGTACTTC. It is translated as CASSRPGQGAWEQYF. Full variable domain (rest looked up from reference TRBV7-9 and TRBJ2-7): DTGVSQNPRHKITKRGQNVTFRCDPISEHNRLYWYRQTLGQGPEFLTYFQNEAQLEKSRLLSDRFSAERPKGSFSTLEIQRTEQGDSAMYLCASSRPGQGAWEQYFGPGTRLTVT.

This clone was seen at least ten times. The rearrangement uses TRBV5-1 and TRBJ2-7; D call uncertain. This CDR3 has 12 amino acids. Germline values: CDR1 SGHRS, CDR2 YFSETQ. Trimming cost V 1 base and J 2 bases, with 4 bases left between them. The CDR3 nucleotides are TGCGCCAGCAGCTTGCGTGCCTACGAGCAGTACTTC. This encodes CASSLRAYEQYF.

V and J are TRBV28 and TRBJ2-3; D uncertain. The CDR3 has 15 residues. Germline CDR1 reads MDHEN; CDR2 reads SYDVKM. V lost 7 bases and J 1 base, leaving 15 bases between the germline ends. The CDR3: CASTLRLSGTDTQYF. The CDR3 bases are TGTGCCAGCACCCTAAGACTCTCGGGCACAGATACGCAGTATTTT.

The chain couples TRBV6-5 to TRBJ2-5; D perhaps matches TRBD2 (6 bases). Trimming removed 1 base from V and 4 bases from J, with 10 bases in between. The CDR3 has 14 residues. The germline CDR1 and CDR2 sequences are MNHEY and SVGAGI. CDR3 amino acids: CASSYYHGGETQYF. The CDR3 DNA is TGTGCCAGCAGTTACTATCACGGGGGAGAGACCCAGTACTTC.

J is TRBJ1-5 and V is TRBV2; the D is unclear. The germline CDR1 and CDR2 sequences are SNHLY and FYNNEI. The germline V and J ends were trimmed by 3 bases and 5 bases, with 14 bases remaining between them. The CDR3 covers 15 residues. The CDR3 nucleotides are TGTGCCAGCAGTGATTATTCTAGAACGGATCAGCCCCAGCATTTT. Its protein product is CASSDYSRTDQPQHF.

The chain recombines TRBV4-1 with TRBJ1-5; D call uncertain. The V and J ends lost 1 base and 1 base respectively, with 5 bases between them. Germline V gene sequence: CDR1 MGHRA, CDR2 YSYEKL. The CDR3 sequence is 14 residues long. As DNA, the CDR3 is TGCGCCAGCAGCCAAGTGGACAGCAATCAGCCCCAGCATTTT. Translating it yields CASSQVDSNQPQHF.

Points on this clone: At one boundary the junction diverges from the germline segment, which might be a read error. CDR3 residues: CASSLIGGTDTQYF. The CDR3 region has the DNA TGTGCTAGCAGCTTAATTGGGGGCACAGATACGCAGTATTTT. This sequence joins TRBV7-7 and TRBJ2-3; D unresolved. The germline V gene encodes CDR1 SSHAT and CDR2 FNYEAQ (reference sequence). The CDR3 consists of 14 residues. The complete variable domain, with remaining parts taken from reference TRBV7-7 and TRBJ2-3, reads GAGVSQSPRYKVTKRGQDVTLRCDPISSHATLYWYQQALGQGPEFLTYFNYEAQPDKSGLPSDRFSAERPEGSISTLTIQRTEQRDSAMYRCASSLIGGTDTQYFGPGTRLTVL.

The chain links TRBV28 to TRBJ1-6; 8 nucleotides agree with TRBD1. Germline CDR1 reads MDHEN; CDR2 reads SYDVKM. Germline trimming cut 6 bases from V and 16 bases from J; bases unmatched to any gene: 8. The CDR3 length is 12 residues. CDR3 protein: CASSPRTGWLHF. The DNA of the CDR3 is TGTGCCAGCAGCCCTCGGACAGGGTGGCTCCACTTT.

This clone has only one observation. The chain uses TRBV27 and TRBJ2-1; D is possibly TRBD2 (5 bases). The germline gives CDR1 MNHEY, CDR2 SMNVEV (reference sequence). The CDR3 contains 14 residues. Trimming pared 9 bases from V and 0 bases from J, leaving 12 bases between. As DNA, the CDR3 is TGTGCCAGTTCGGACCGGGGCTCCTACAATGAGCAGTTCTTC. Translation gives CASSDRGSYNEQFF.

This chain uses TRBV27 with TRBJ1-1; a weak D match, TRBD1 (5 bases). V lost 5 bases, J lost 8 bases, and 12 bases lay in between. Germline assignment: CDR1 MNHEY and CDR2 SMNVEV (reference sequence). The CDR3 covers 12 residues. DNA of the CDR3: TGTGCCAGCAGTAACTACAGGCAGGAAGCTTTCTTT. The encoded protein is CASSNYRQEAFF.

The chain is built from TRBV7-3 and TRBJ2-3; D is tentatively TRBD1 or TRBD2 (6 bases each). CDR3 length equals 14 residues. Germline CDR1 SGHTA, CDR2 FQGTGA. Trimming took 3 bases from V and 4 from J, leaving 11 bases between them. DNA for the CDR3: TGTGCCAGCAGCTTCCTAGGGGGGTCAGATACGCAGTATTTT. This sequence encodes CASSFLGGSDTQYF.

This clone was recorded a few times. The chain has TRBV29-1 and TRBJ2-5, with D possibly being TRBD1 (5 bases). With 4 bases removed from V and 5 bases from J, the gap between germline ends came to 14 bases. This CDR3 is built from 13 residues. CDR1 and CDR2 from the germline V gene are SQVTM and ANQGSEA. The CDR3 protein is CSVGGYSVETQYF. The CDR3 nucleotides are TGCAGCGTTGGGGGCTATTCTGTGGAGACCCAGTACTTC. Complete variable domain (other parts from reference TRBV29-1 and TRBJ2-5): SAVISQKPSRDICQRGTSLTIQCQVDSQVTMMFWYRQQPGQSLTLIATANQGSEATYESGFVIDKFPISRPNLTFSTLTVSNMSPEDSSIYLCSVGGYSVETQYFGPGTRLLVL.

This sequence joins TRBV28 and TRBJ2-7; 7 bases line up with TRBD1. Germline V gene sequence: CDR1 MDHEN, CDR2 SYDVKM. The CDR3 is 12 amino acids. After removal of 7 bases from V and 5 bases from J, the junction contained 5 bases not matched to a gene. In nucleotides, the CDR3 is TGTGCCAGCAAAAGAGACAGGGACGAGCAGTACTTC. It encodes CASKRDRDEQYF.

The chain links TRBV19 to TRBJ1-1; a possible D gene is TRBD1 (5 bases). CDR3 length: 15 residues. Germline V CDR1 and CDR2: LNHDA, SQIVND (reference sequence). V lost 1 base, J lost 4 bases, and 13 bases lay in between. CDR3 sequence (DNA): TGTGCCAGTAGTATAGGGTCAGCAGGGAGCACTGAAGCTTTCTTT. This translates into CASSIGSAGSTEAFF.

In its sample, this clone ranks as medium-sized (0.01 to 0.1%). The rearrangement joins TRBV15 to TRBJ2-5; D gene ambiguous. CDR3 length equals 13 residues. Germline V gene lookup returns CDR1 LNHNV and CDR2 YYDKDF (reference sequence). V was cut by 2 bases and J by 5 bases, with 9 bases left in between. CDR3 loop: CATSRLAGETQYF. CDR3 nucleotides: TGTGCCACCAGCAGACTTGCTGGGGAGACCCAGTACTTC.

This chain uses TRBV11-2 with TRBJ2-7, with 7 bases lining up with TRBD1. V trimming: 1 base; J trimming: 2 bases; junction bases outside the gene matches: 2. This CDR3 has 14 residues. CDR1 SGHAT and CDR2 FQNNGV come from the germline V gene. CDR3 coding DNA: TGTGCCAGCAGCTTAGTCGGGACAGCCTACGAGCAGTACTTC. Translation: CASSLVGTAYEQYF.

The chain recombines TRBV7-8 with TRBJ2-1; 10 nucleotides line up with TRBD1. Trimming removed 5 bases from V and 8 bases from J; junction bases left unmatched: 3. The CDR3 covers 13 residues. Germline values: CDR1 SGHVS, CDR2 FQNEAQ. The CDR3 DNA follows: TGTGCCAGCAGCCAGGACAGGGGGGATGAGCAGTTCTTC. It encodes CASSQDRGDEQFF.

The chain recombines TRBV13 with TRBJ1-2, with TRBD1 identical over 7 bases. The CDR3 is made up of 14 amino acids. Unmatched junction bases numbered 3, after V lost 0 bases and J lost 5 bases. Germline V gene sequence: CDR1 PRHDT, CDR2 FYEKMQ (reference sequence). Written as DNA, the CDR3 is TGTGCCAGCAGCTTAGGGACAGGGTCGTATGGCTACACCTTC. The encoded protein is CASSLGTGSYGYTF.